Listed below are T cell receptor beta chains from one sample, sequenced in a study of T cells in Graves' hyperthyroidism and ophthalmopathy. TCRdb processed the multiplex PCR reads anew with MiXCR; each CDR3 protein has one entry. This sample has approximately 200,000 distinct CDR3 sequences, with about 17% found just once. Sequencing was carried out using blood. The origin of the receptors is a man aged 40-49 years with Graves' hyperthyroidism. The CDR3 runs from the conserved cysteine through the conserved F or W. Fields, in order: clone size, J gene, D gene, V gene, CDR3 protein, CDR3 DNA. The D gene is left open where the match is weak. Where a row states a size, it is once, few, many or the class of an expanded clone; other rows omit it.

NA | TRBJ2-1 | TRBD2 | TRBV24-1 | CATSATSGARNEQFF | TGTGCCACCAGTGCCACAAGCGGGGCTCGCAATGAGCAGTTCTTC
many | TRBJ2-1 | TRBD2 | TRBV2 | CASNRLAGVGEQFF | TGTGCCAGCAACAGACTAGCGGGGGTGGGCGAGCAGTTCTTC
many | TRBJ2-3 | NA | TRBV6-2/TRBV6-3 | CASREGSDTQYF | TGTGCCAGCAGAGAGGGTTCAGATACGCAGTATTTT
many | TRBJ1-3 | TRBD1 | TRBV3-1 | CASSQAQGGGNTIYF | TGTGCCAGCAGCCAAGCACAGGGGGGCGGAAACACCATATATTTT
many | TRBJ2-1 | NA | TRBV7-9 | CASSFLGNNEQFF | TGTGCCAGCAGCTTTTTGGGTAACAATGAGCAGTTCTTC
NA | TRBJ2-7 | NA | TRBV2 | CASSVRSYEQYF | TGTGCCAGCAGTGTTAGATCGTACGAGCAGTACTTC
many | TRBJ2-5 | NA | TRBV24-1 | CATSAKRGKGVETQYF | TGTGCCACCAGTGCCAAAAGGGGCAAAGGGGTCGAGACCCAGTACTTC
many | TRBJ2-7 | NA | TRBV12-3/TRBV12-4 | CASSSWDAGYYEQYF | TGTGCCAGCAGTTCGTGGGACGCAGGATACTACGAGCAGTACTTC
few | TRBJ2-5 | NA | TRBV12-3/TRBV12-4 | CASTEVGVQETQYF | TGTGCCAGCACCGAAGTGGGGGTACAAGAGACCCAGTACTTC
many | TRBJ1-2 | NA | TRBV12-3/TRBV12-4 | CASSSDSNYGYTF | TGTGCCAGCAGCAGCGACAGTAACTATGGCTACACCTTC
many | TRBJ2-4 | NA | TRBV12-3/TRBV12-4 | CASSLSQGIAKNIQYF | TGTGCCAGCAGTTTAAGTCAGGGGATTGCCAAAAACATTCAGTACTTC
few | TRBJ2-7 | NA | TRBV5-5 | CASSYGGGEQYF | TGTGCCAGCAGTTATGGAGGGGGCGAGCAGTACTTC
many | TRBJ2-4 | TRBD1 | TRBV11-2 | CASSSGTGNIQYF | TGTGCCAGCAGTTCCGGGACAGGGAACATTCAGTACTTC
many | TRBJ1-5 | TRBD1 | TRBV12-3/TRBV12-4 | CASSSGTANWQPQHF | TGTGCCAGCAGCTCCGGGACAGCGAACTGGCAGCCCCAGCATTTT
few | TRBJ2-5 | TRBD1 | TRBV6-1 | CASSALTGKQETQYF | TGTGCCAGCAGTGCCTTGACAGGGAAACAAGAGACCCAGTACTTC
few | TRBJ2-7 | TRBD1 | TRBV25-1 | CASSGALDRAYEQYF | TGTGCCAGCAGCGGGGCTTTAGACAGGGCATACGAGCAGTACTTC
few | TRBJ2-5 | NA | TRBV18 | CASSRRGRETQYF | TGTGCCAGCTCCAGACGGGGACGGGAGACCCAGTACTTC
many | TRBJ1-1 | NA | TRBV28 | CASSLRGAGNTEAFF | TGTGCCAGCAGTTTGCGGGGGGCGGGGAACACTGAAGCTTTCTTT
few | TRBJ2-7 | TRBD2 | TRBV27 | CASSLVTSGLYEQYF | TGTGCCAGCAGTTTGGTCACTAGCGGACTCTACGAGCAGTACTTC
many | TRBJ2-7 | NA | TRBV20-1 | CSARAGTTYEQYF | TGCAGTGCTAGAGCCGGGACAACCTACGAGCAGTACTTC
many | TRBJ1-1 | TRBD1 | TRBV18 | CASSPRDRDTEAFF | TGTGCCAGCTCACCGAGGGACAGGGACACTGAAGCTTTCTTT
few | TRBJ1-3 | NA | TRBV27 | CASSLALPGNTIYF | TGTGCCAGCAGTTTGGCGCTGCCTGGAAACACCATATATTTT
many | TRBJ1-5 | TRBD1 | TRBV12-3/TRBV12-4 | CASSETGTGNHQPQHF | TGTGCCAGCAGCGAAACCGGGACAGGAAATCACCAGCCCCAGCATTTT